These 23 T cell receptor beta chains were sequenced from one sample in a study of blood T cell repertoires in COVID-19. The data were produced by immunoSEQ multiplex PCR, yet TCRdb's version contains in-frame clones alone and is incomplete. The profile shows fewer than 90,000 clones, 78% of them singletons. Sample: peripheral blood. The receptors here all came from a man in his 70s with COVID-19, enrolled during active disease.

The V call is TRBV18, the J call TRBJ2-7; possibly TRBD1 for D (6 bases). This CDR3 is built from 15 residues. Germline values: CDR1 KGHSH, CDR2 LQKENI. V lost 1 base and J 3 bases, leaving 13 bases between the germline ends. This CDR3 reads CASSPLGRGDYEQYF. In DNA, the CDR3 is TGTGCCAGCTCACCACTGGGCAGGGGCGACTACGAGCAGTACTTC.

This chain joins TRBV10-3 and TRBJ2-3; TRBD2 aligns across 8 bases. Germline CDR1 ENHRY, CDR2 SYGVKD. The CDR3 length is 15 residues. With V trimmed by 6 bases and J by 1 base, 6 bases remained unmatched. The CDR3 bases are TGTGCCATCAGCCCCGGACTAGCAGGCACAGATACGCAGTATTTT. As protein: CAISPGLAGTDTQYF.

This clone has just one count. CDR3 residues: CASSYSSSGYEQYF. The CDR3 bases are TGTGCCAGCAGTTACTCCTCTTCGGGGTACGAGCAGTACTTC. V is TRBV6-5 and J is TRBJ2-7, with D perhaps matching TRBD2 (5 bases). The CDR3 covers 14 residues. The V and J ends lost 0 bases and 4 bases respectively, with 10 bases between them. CDR1 is MNHEY, CDR2 SVGAGI, per germline.

The chain joins TRBV9 to TRBJ1-1, with 8 bases that match TRBD1. The V and J ends lost 3 bases and 5 bases, in that order; junction bases with no gene match: 9. This CDR3 is 15 amino acids long. Germline V gene lookup returns CDR1 SGDLS and CDR2 YYNGEE. The CDR3 DNA reads as TGTGCCAGCAGCGCTCAGGGGGCCGGGGTTACTGAAGCTTTCTTT. It specifies CASSAQGAGVTEAFF.

The J gene is TRBJ1-3, the V gene TRBV5-1; no firm D call. Looked up from germline, CDR1 is SGHRS and CDR2 is YFSETQ. Trimming took 0 bases from V and 3 from J, leaving 10 bases between them. The CDR3 loop spans 15 amino acids. CDR3 protein: CASSLGGFVGNTIYF. The CDR3 DNA sequence: TGCGCCAGCAGCTTGGGAGGGTTTGTTGGAAACACCATATATTTT.

The CDR3 reads CASTHSAGGYEQYF. DNA of the CDR3: TGTGCCAGCACCCATTCGGCGGGAGGCTACGAGCAGTACTTC. The V and J genes are TRBV27 and TRBJ2-7; TRBD2 agrees at 8 bases. The junction had 8 bases not matched to a gene; V was cut back by 7 bases and J by 3 bases. The CDR3 is 14 amino acids. Germline values: CDR1 MNHEY, CDR2 SMNVEV (reference sequence).

The chain combines TRBV27 with TRBJ2-7; D gene uncertain. The CDR3 loop spans 14 amino acids. Deletions cut 2 bases from V and 8 bases from J, with 16 bases between. Germline-derived CDR1 and CDR2 are MNHEY and SMNVEV (reference sequence). The CDR3 loop reads CASSLVGARPKQYF. In DNA form, the CDR3 reads TGTGCCAGCAGTTTAGTTGGAGCTCGGCCGAAGCAGTACTTC.

This chain connects TRBV30 to TRBJ1-1, with a possible D match to TRBD1 (6 bases). The CDR3 is 15 amino acids. Germline CDR1 GTSNPN, CDR2 SVGIG (reference sequence). V gave up 6 bases and J gave up 3 bases, with 20 bases separating them. The CDR3 DNA reads as TGTGCCTGTCATCCCCGGGGGGGGGCGGACACTGAAGCTTTCTTT. This sequence encodes CACHPRGGADTEAFF.

The V gene is TRBV2, the J gene TRBJ2-3, with 7 bases matching TRBD1. CDR3 length equals 14 residues. Germline V gene sequence: CDR1 SNHLY, CDR2 FYNNEI. J lost 2 bases, V lost 8 bases, and 7 bases had no gene match. CDR3 sequence (DNA): TGTGCCAGCGGTGGGGGACAGTACACAGATACGCAGTATTTT. Translated, it gives CASGGGQYTDTQYF.

Regarding this clone: Other DNA sequences in this sample translate to the same CDR3. V usage is TRBV18 and J usage is TRBJ1-5; D not certain. Per the germline V gene, CDR1 is KGHSH and CDR2 is LQKENI. The CDR3 has 13 residues. V was shortened by 2 bases and J by 5 bases, with 7 bases between the two germline ends. In DNA form, the CDR3 reads TGTGCCAGCTCACCAGGGAGAGATCAGCCCCAGCATTTT. This sequence encodes CASSPGRDQPQHF.

This clone was counted between two and nine times. V and J are TRBV2 and TRBJ1-1, with 7 bases aligning to TRBD1. V gave up 5 bases and J gave up 8 bases; unmatched junction bases: 5. The germline V gene has CDR1 SNHLY and CDR2 FYNNEI. The CDR3 contains 12 residues. The CDR3 reads CASSPGDSEAFF. CDR3 DNA: TGTGCCAGCAGTCCGGGGGACAGCGAAGCTTTCTTT. Together with reference TRBV2 and TRBJ1-1, the CDR3 gives the full variable domain: EPEVTQTPSHQVTQMGQEVILRCVPISNHLYFYWYRQILGQKVEFLVSFYNNEISEKSEIFDDQFSVERPDGSNFTLKIRSTKLEDSAMYFCASSPGDSEAFFGQGTRLTVV.

The chain uses TRBV3-1 (or the pseudogene TRBV3-2) and TRBJ1-1; D perhaps matches TRBD1 (5 bases). V was clipped by 3 bases and J by 6 bases, with 11 bases between them. This CDR3 has 13 residues. CDR1 and CDR2 (germline): LGHDT, YNNKEL (reference sequence). The CDR3, as DNA: TGTGCCAGCAGCCAGATGACAGAAGCTGAAGCTTTCTTT. Amino acid sequence: CASSQMTEAEAFF.

This clone was counted a few times. The V call is TRBV19, the J call TRBJ1-2, with D unclear. The germline V gene encodes CDR1 LNHDA and CDR2 SQIVND (reference sequence). The CDR3 covers 13 residues. The V and J ends lost 3 bases and 5 bases respectively, with 10 bases between them. The CDR3 DNA follows: TGTGCCAGTAGTATCACGAGCTCATATGGCTACACCTTC. Encoded protein: CASSITSSYGYTF.

The CDR3 region has the DNA TGTGCCAGCAGCCCTCCGTATATGAACACTGAAGCTTTCTTT. This encodes CASSPPYMNTEAFF. The J gene is TRBJ1-1, the V gene TRBV6-2 or TRBV6-3, with D unresolved. Germline V gene lookup returns CDR1 MNHEY and CDR2 SVGEGT. The CDR3 has 14 amino acids. V dropped 6 bases and J dropped 0 bases, with 11 bases sitting between them.

This clone appeared a few times. The chain couples TRBV7-9 to TRBJ1-2, with D maybe TRBD1 (6 bases). The CDR3 runs 14 residues. Per germline, CDR1 SEHNR and CDR2 FQNEAQ (reference sequence). The germline V and J ends were trimmed by 7 bases and 4 bases, with 16 bases remaining between them. CDR3 sequence reads: CASTKPGGGYGYTF. DNA for the CDR3: TGTGCCAGCACCAAACCGGGGGGCGGCTATGGCTACACCTTC.

The chain employs TRBV12-3 or TRBV12-4 and TRBJ1-6; D gene ambiguous. The CDR3 extends over 13 amino acids. Trimming cost V 8 bases and J 10 bases, with 15 bases left between them. CDR3 bases: TGTGCCAGCCGGTCGGTACGGGGATCACCCCTCCACTTT. It specifies CASRSVRGSPLHF.

This clone was recorded a few times. This chain uses TRBV24-1 with TRBJ2-2; TRBD1 aligns across 12 bases. J was trimmed by 4 bases and V by 7 bases; bases with no gene match: 24. The germline gives CDR1 KGHDR, CDR2 SFDVKD. The CDR3 runs 22 residues. CDR3 coding DNA: TGTGCCACCAGCCAGGGACAGGGGGCCCGGGACCCCAGAACGCCTAGCACCGGGGAGCTGTTTTTT. Its translation: CATSQGQGARDPRTPSTGELFF.

The gene calls are TRBV18 and TRBJ1-2, with D unresolved. CDR3 length equals 12 residues. The germline gives CDR1 KGHSH, CDR2 LQKENI. The V end lost 6 bases, the J end lost 7 bases, and 12 bases lay between the germline ends. The CDR3 reads CASSRLGSGYTF. For the CDR3, the DNA is TGTGCCAGCTCGCGACTGGGGAGTGGCTACACCTTC.

The V call is TRBV7-3, the J call TRBJ1-2; D may be TRBD1 (5 bases). Looked up from germline, CDR1 is SGHTA and CDR2 is FQGTGA. V was cut by 4 bases and J by 4 bases, with 16 bases left in between. CDR3 length: 15 residues. This CDR3 reads CASSSAGEAGYGYTF. The CDR3 coding sequence is TGTGCCAGCAGCTCCGCGGGGGAGGCAGGCTATGGCTACACCTTC.

The chain is built from TRBV29-1 and TRBJ1-1; TRBD1 is a possible D gene (5 bases). The CDR3 sequence is 13 residues long. Looked up from germline, CDR1 is SQVTM and CDR2 is ANQGSEA. V was clipped by 4 bases and J by 1 base, with 10 bases between them. As DNA, the CDR3 is TGCAGCGTTGGCGGCGGGACGAACACTGAAGCTTTCTTT. Translating gives CSVGGGTNTEAFF. Looking up the rest from reference TRBV29-1 and TRBJ1-1 gives the full variable domain: SAVISQKPSRDICQRGTSLTIQCQVDSQVTMMFWYRQQPGQSLTLIATANQGSEATYESGFVIDKFPISRPNLTFSTLTVSNMSPEDSSIYLCSVGGGTNTEAFFGQGTRLTVV.

The chain combines TRBV5-6 with TRBJ1-5, with 8 positions matching TRBD1. The CDR3 is 14 residues long. V lost 0 bases, J lost 5 bases, and 1 base stayed unmatched. The germline V gene has CDR1 SGHDT and CDR2 YYEEEE. The CDR3 nucleotides are TGTGCCAGCAGCTTGGGGACAGGGTATCAGCCCCAGCATTTT. This encodes CASSLGTGYQPQHF.

The chain is built from TRBV5-1 and TRBJ1-2, with 7 bases fitting TRBD1. CDR1 is SGHRS and CDR2 is YFSETQ in the germline V gene. This CDR3 region has 14 residues. Trimming took 0 bases from V and 7 from J; bases not matched to a gene: 6. Written as DNA, the CDR3 is TGCGCCAGCAGCTTGGAAACAGGGGCGGGTGGCTACACCTTC. Protein: CASSLETGAGGYTF.

This clone turned up a few times. The V gene is TRBV27, the J gene TRBJ2-5, with no clear D. This CDR3 is 15 amino acids long. From germline, CDR1 is MNHEY and CDR2 SMNVEV (reference sequence). V lost 6 bases and J lost 2, with 16 bases in between. CDR3 coding DNA: TGTGCCAGCAGACCCACGCGCCATACTCAAGAGACCCAGTACTTC. Translating it yields CASRPTRHTQETQYF.